This TCR beta chain originates from a study of CD8 T cells in Susac syndrome. Random-hexamer reverse transcription was applied to roughly 0.5 to 1 ug RNA. Via MiXCR, TCRdb re-called the immunoSEQ multiplex PCR reads, giving one row per CDR3 protein. The table has just over 80,000 distinct CDR3 sequences, roughly 94% seen once; the top ten hold about 0.3%. The authors negatively isolated CD8+ and CD4+ T cells and FACS-enriched TEMRA cells. This CDR3 contains 11 residues. Trimming cost V 7 bases and J 8 bases, with 9 bases left between them. Specimen: CD8+ T cells from PBMCs. The sequence came from a human donor in good health. V gene TRBV12-3 or TRBV12-4 combines with J gene TRBJ2-1; possible D gene TRBD1, 5 bases. CDR3: CASNQGYEQFF. CDR3 nucleotide sequence: TGTGCCAGCAACCAGGGCTATGAGCAGTTCTTC.